The rows below give T cell receptor beta chains drawn from one sample of a study of CD8 T cells in ankylosing spondylitis. TCRdb re-derived calls from the 5' RACE reads in MiXCR, one entry per CDR3 protein. The sample contains 250,000 to 350,000 distinct CDR3 sequences, approximately 8.2% of which appear only once. Sequenced material: blood, either unsorted or a sorted T cell fraction (not recorded which). These receptors were collected from a male donor with ankylosing spondylitis. Both conserved end residues are part of each CDR3. Each record gives: V gene, J gene, D gene, clone size, CDR3 DNA, CDR3 protein. D genes are given only for firm matches. Size is stated for part of the rows, as once, few or many counts, or as a class when the clone is expanded.

TRBV28	TRBJ2-7	NA	few	TGTGCCAGCACCGGTAGCCACGAGCAGTACTTC	CASTGSHEQYF
TRBV3-1	TRBJ1-1	NA	few	TGTGCCAGCAGCACCCGGGACGTTAGAATGGCTGAAGCTTTCTTT	CASSTRDVRMAEAFF
TRBV3-1	TRBJ2-3	TRBD2	NA	TGTGCCAGCAGCCAAGTGCGTTTGGGACTAGCGGGAGCGCCAGATACGCAGTATTTT	CASSQVRLGLAGAPDTQYF
TRBV10-3	TRBJ2-5	NA	NA	TGTGCCATCAGTGAGTCGGTACAGTTAGAGACCCAGTACTTC	CAISESVQLETQYF
TRBV2	TRBJ2-3	TRBD1	few	TGTGCCAGCAGTGAGGGACAGGCCTCCACAGATACGCAGTATTTT	CASSEGQASTDTQYF
TRBV3-1	TRBJ2-7	NA	NA	TGTGCCAGCAGCCAAAGCGTCACCTACGAGCAGTACTTC	CASSQSVTYEQYF
TRBV6-2/TRBV6-3	TRBJ2-5	NA	few	TGTGCCAGCAGTTACGGAACTCCACAAGAGACCCAGTACTTC	CASSYGTPQETQYF
TRBV6-5	TRBJ1-5	NA	few	TGTGCCAGCAGTTACCCGGACGGGCCCGGTAGCAATCAGCCCCAGCATTTT	CASSYPDGPGSNQPQHF
TRBV7-6	TRBJ1-5	NA	few	TGTGCCAGCAGCTTAGAGTACGGTCAGCCCCAGCATTTT	CASSLEYGQPQHF
TRBV7-2	TRBJ2-1	TRBD2	NA	TGTGCCAGCAGCTTAGTTTGGCTAGCGGGTAACAATGAGCAGTTCTTC	CASSLVWLAGNNEQFF
TRBV5-5	TRBJ2-2	TRBD2	NA	TGTGCCAGCAGTAAGGGACTAGCGGGAAGAAACACCGGGGAGCTGTTTTTT	CASSKGLAGRNTGELFF
TRBV30	TRBJ1-4	NA	few	TGTGCCTGGAGTCAACGGAAAACTAATGAAAAACTGTTTTTT	CAWSQRKTNEKLFF
TRBV7-6	TRBJ2-6	NA	NA	TGTGCCAGCAGCGTGACCGGGACTCCTATAACCTCTGGGGCCAACGTCCTGACTTTC	CASSVTGTPITSGANVLTF
TRBV5-1	TRBJ2-7	TRBD2	few	TGCGCCAGCAGCTCAAGGACTAGCGGGAGTTGGAACGAGCAGTACTTC	CASSSRTSGSWNEQYF
TRBV7-9	TRBJ1-5	NA	many	TGTGCCAGCAGCTTAGGGGACCCCAATCAGCCCCAGCATTTT	CASSLGDPNQPQHF
TRBV28	TRBJ2-2	TRBD1	many	TGTGCCAGCAGTTCACTGACGACAGGGTTCGACACCGGGGAGCTGTTTTTT	CASSSLTTGFDTGELFF
TRBV28	TRBJ1-2	NA	NA	TGTGCCACCCAAGCCGGGTCTAACTATGGCTACACCTTC	CATQAGSNYGYTF
TRBV30	TRBJ2-4	NA	few	TGTGCCTGGACCCTCCCGCTCCTTCGAGCCAAAAACATTCAGTACTTC	CAWTLPLLRAKNIQYF
TRBV4-1	TRBJ2-2	NA	NA	TGCGCCAGCAGCCCTGTTGGGGAGGCGAACGGGGAGCTGTTTTTT	CASSPVGEANGELFF
TRBV19	TRBJ2-6	NA	NA	TGTGCCAGTGGGACACTCGACTCTGGGGCCAACGTCCTGACTTTC	CASGTLDSGANVLTF
TRBV11-3	TRBJ2-2	NA	few	TGTGCCAGCAGCCCCTCCCGACGGGATGGGGAGCTGTTTTTT	CASSPSRRDGELFF
TRBV29-1	TRBJ1-2	NA	many	TGCAGCGTTGAAGAGGGAGGCTACACCTTC	CSVEEGGYTF
TRBV28	TRBJ2-7	TRBD1	many	TGTGCCAGCAGCGCCCCCCCGGGACAGATCTACGAGCAGTACTTC	CASSAPPGQIYEQYF
TRBV6-1	TRBJ2-2	NA	few	TGTGCCAGTGGTCGGGACACCGGGGAGCTGTTTTTT	CASGRDTGELFF
TRBV14	TRBJ1-6	NA	NA	TGTGCCAGCAGCCAAGGGACAGTTAATTCACCCCTCCACTTT	CASSQGTVNSPLHF
TRBV15	TRBJ2-3	NA	NA	TGTGCCACCAGCAGAGAGAGGGCGGGGTCCACAGATACGCAGTATTTT	CATSRERAGSTDTQYF
TRBV5-1	TRBJ2-1	NA	many	TGCGCCAGCAGCATTATACGACAGGAGCATGAGCAGTTCTTC	CASSIIRQEHEQFF
TRBV29-1	TRBJ2-7	NA	many	TGCAGCGTTGAAGATCGAGCCTACGAGCAGTACTTC	CSVEDRAYEQYF
TRBV7-8	TRBJ2-7	TRBD1	NA	TGTGCCAGCAGTTTCCTACAGGGGGAGCAGTACTTC	CASSFLQGEQYF
TRBV5-1	TRBJ1-2	NA	few	TGCGCCAGCAGCTGGGAACAGGGTGTCTGGAGGGGCTACACCTTC	CASSWEQGVWRGYTF
TRBV18	TRBJ1-6	NA	few	TGTGCCAGCTCACCTTCAGGGAAAAGGTCACCCCTCCACTTT	CASSPSGKRSPLHF
TRBV2	TRBJ2-7	NA	few	TGTGCCAGCAGTGAACATCCTGCCGTCGGCCCCATCTACGAGCAGTACTTC	CASSEHPAVGPIYEQYF
TRBV7-9	TRBJ2-1	TRBD2	many	TGTGCCAGCAGCTCCGGGACTAGCGGAAACAATGAGCAGTTCTTC	CASSSGTSGNNEQFF
TRBV15	TRBJ1-1	NA	NA	TGTGCCACCAGCAAGGGGCGAATGAACACTGAAGCTTTCTTT	CATSKGRMNTEAFF
TRBV5-1	TRBJ2-3	NA	NA	TGCGCCAGCAGCTTGTCGGAAAATACAGATACGCAGTATTTT	CASSLSENTDTQYF
TRBV29-1	TRBJ2-2	NA	NA	TGCAGCGTTGGGTTGAGGAGCCCCGGGGAGCTGTTTTTT	CSVGLRSPGELFF
TRBV6-5	TRBJ1-2	NA	many	TGTGCCAGCAGTTACTCGGCGCTGAGGGGTGGCTACACCTTC	CASSYSALRGGYTF
TRBV28	TRBJ2-3	TRBD2	NA	TGTGCCAGCAGTTCGCTAGCGGGATGGGATACGCAGTATTTT	CASSSLAGWDTQYF
TRBV4-3	TRBJ2-1	TRBD2	many	TGCGCCAGCAGCCAAGCGGGAGTAGGACTAGCCGGTGAGCAGTTCTTC	CASSQAGVGLAGEQFF
TRBV20-1	TRBJ2-1	TRBD2	NA	TGCAGTGCTAGGCACCTAGCGGTCTACAATGAGCAGTTCTTC	CSARHLAVYNEQFF
TRBV11-2	TRBJ2-3	TRBD1	NA	TGTGCCAACCAGGAGGGGACAGGCGGCACAGATACGCAGTATTTT	CANQEGTGGTDTQYF
TRBV10-3	TRBJ2-5	NA	few	TGTGCCATCAGTGAAAGGAACAGCGCCCAAGAGACCCAGTACTTC	CAISERNSAQETQYF
TRBV5-1	TRBJ1-5	NA	few	TGCGCCAGCAGCTTGGCGGGGGATAATCAGCCCCAGCATTTT	CASSLAGDNQPQHF
TRBV12-3/TRBV12-4	TRBJ1-1	NA	many	TGTGCCAGCAGTCCCTGGGCGGGGGCCACTGAAGCTTTCTTT	CASSPWAGATEAFF
TRBV27	TRBJ2-2	TRBD2	NA	TGTGCCAGCAGTTTGGGTAGCGGGAATGCGAACACCGGGGAGCTGTTTTTT	CASSLGSGNANTGELFF